This T cell receptor (beta chain) was captured in a study of vaccination and CD4 T cells after COVID-19. The wider study: Post-vaccination samples were procured at a median of approximately 72 days following dose two (range 14 to 241). Findings and limits, study-wide: Median SARS-CoV-2-reactive clonotype numbers went from 21 to 38; this increase was not significant. Researchers looked at relatively few convalescent patients and had no early post-infection timepoints.

Scientists ran DNA taken from cultured CD4+ T cells through the Oncomine TCR Beta short-read assay for sequencing. After culture, CD4+ T cells served as the source for genomic DNA extraction. TCRdb re-called the PCR reads with MiXCR, one entry per CDR3 protein. The data contain about 6,700 distinct CDR3 sequences, roughly 50% of them seen just once; the ten biggest clones take up roughly a quarter. About this clonotype itself: Its matching antigen is unknown.

The CDR3 totals 15 residues. Germline loops: CDR1 SGHRS, CDR2 YFSETQ. Deletions cut 2 bases from V and 9 bases from J, with 18 bases between. The treatment was: roughly ten-day PBMC culture with coronavirus spike peptide pools or control peptides (ViraFEST assay). Pre-COVID-19 pandemic sampling (2011-2018) yielded the unexposed donor's CD4+ T cells. The V gene is TRBV5-1, the J gene TRBJ2-1, with D unresolved. The TCR was taken from a human donor in good health. The material sequenced was CD4+ T cells from blood, cultured in vitro. The CDR3 coding sequence is TGCGCCAGCAGCTTACCCTCTTTGAGCGTTGGTGAGCAGTTCTTC. It translates to CASSLPSLSVGEQFF.